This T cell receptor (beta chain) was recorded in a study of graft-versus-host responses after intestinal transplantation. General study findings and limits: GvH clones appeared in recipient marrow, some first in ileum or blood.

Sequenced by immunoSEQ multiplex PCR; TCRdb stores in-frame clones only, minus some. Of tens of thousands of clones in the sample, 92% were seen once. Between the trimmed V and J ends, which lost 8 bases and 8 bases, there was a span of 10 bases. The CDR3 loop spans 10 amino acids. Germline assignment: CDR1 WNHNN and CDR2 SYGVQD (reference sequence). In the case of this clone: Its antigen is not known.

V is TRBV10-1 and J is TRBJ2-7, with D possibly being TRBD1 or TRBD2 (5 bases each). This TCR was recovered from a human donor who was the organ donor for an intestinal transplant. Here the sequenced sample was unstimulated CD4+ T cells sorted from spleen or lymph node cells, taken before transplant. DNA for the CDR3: TGCGCCAGCTGGCCGGGACAGCAGTACTTC. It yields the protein CASWPGQQYF.